The clone carrying this T cell receptor beta chain has a count of ten or more. The cDNA was generated by 5'RACE with 10-nucleotide random UMIs. MiXCR was run by TCRdb on the 5' RACE reads, yielding one entry per CDR3 protein. The sample lists tens of thousands of distinct CDR3 sequences, approximately 13% occurring once. The CDR3 has 14 amino acids. CDR1 LNHDA and CDR2 SQIVND come from the germline V gene (reference sequence). The V end lost 6 bases, the J end lost 6 bases, and 17 bases lay between the germline ends. This sample is drawn from a study of neurological immune-mediated disorders. This sequence originates from a woman in her sixties with HTLV-1-associated myelopathy (HAM/TSP). The chain combines TRBV19 with TRBJ1-1; D is unresolved. What was sequenced was PBMCs. The CDR3 sequence is CASSLTPASPEAFF. The CDR3 DNA is TGTGCCAGTAGCTTGACCCCGGCGTCCCCTGAAGCTTTCTTT.